The text below deals with one T cell receptor (beta chain). These data belong to a study of blood T cells in healthy people across ages. About the research overall: Per two T cells, about one barcoded beta molecule was captured through template switching.

The ends were cut back, 6 bases at V and 2 bases at J, with 17 bases in the middle. Germline V gene data show CDR1 as SGHVS and CDR2 as FQNEAQ. The CDR3 covers 15 residues. The second PCR ran roughly 7 to 12 cycles with a sample-barcoded 5' primer and J-beta primers. TCRdb processed the 5' RACE reads anew with MiXCR; each CDR3 protein has one entry. The sample includes hundreds of thousands of distinct CDR3 sequences, 58% of them seen just once. Per individual sample, total RNA of at least 5 micrograms was extracted. The sequenced sample consisted of blood. The clonotype comes from a man aged 25 to 45 in good health. The chain employs TRBV7-8 and TRBJ2-7; D is possibly TRBD2 (6 bases). The CDR3 is CASSPLGGIPYEQYF. Written as DNA, the CDR3 is TGTGCCAGCAGTCCCTTGGGGGGTATCCCCTACGAGCAGTACTTC.